The T cell receptor beta chain under discussion was sequenced for a study of cytomegalovirus exposure and HLA in healthy donors. The study's findings and limits: There was a cluster of highly shared sequence variants that was likely a sequencing artifact.

CDR1 MNHNY and CDR2 SVGAGI come from the germline V gene (reference sequence). This CDR3 has 13 amino acids. The V gene lost 5 bases and the J gene lost 10 bases, with 15 bases spanning the gap. With regard to this clone: Its specificity is unknown.

PCR involved 60 Vbeta and 13 Jbeta primers. Study processing details: Some 10 million of roughly 81 million unique TCR beta chains were shared, per a later count. Using immunoSEQ multiplex PCR, the repertoire was profiled, and TCRdb retains in-frame clones only, with some absent. V and J calls and clone size are copied from that table; D and trimming were computed from the DNA. The sample has more than 150,000 clones, more than 70% seen once. Material: PBMCs. This receptor was obtained from a boy between 2 and 10 years old in good health and CMV-seronegative. The chain joins TRBV6-6 to TRBJ2-4; D might be TRBD2 (5 bases). The CDR3 is CASSRTSLGIQYF. Written as DNA, the CDR3 is TGTGCCAGCAGTCGGACTTCTCTGGGGATTCAGTACTTC.